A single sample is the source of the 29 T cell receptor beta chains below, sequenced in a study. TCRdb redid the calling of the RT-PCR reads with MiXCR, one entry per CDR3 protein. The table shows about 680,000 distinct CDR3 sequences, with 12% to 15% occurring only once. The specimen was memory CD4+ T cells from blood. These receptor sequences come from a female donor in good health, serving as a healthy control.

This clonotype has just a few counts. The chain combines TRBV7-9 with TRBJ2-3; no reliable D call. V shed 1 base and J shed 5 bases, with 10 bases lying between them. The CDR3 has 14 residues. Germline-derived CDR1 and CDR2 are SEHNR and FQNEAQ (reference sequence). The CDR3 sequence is CASSLVQKRDTQYF. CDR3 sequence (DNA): TGTGCCAGCAGCTTAGTACAGAAAAGAGATACGCAGTATTTT.

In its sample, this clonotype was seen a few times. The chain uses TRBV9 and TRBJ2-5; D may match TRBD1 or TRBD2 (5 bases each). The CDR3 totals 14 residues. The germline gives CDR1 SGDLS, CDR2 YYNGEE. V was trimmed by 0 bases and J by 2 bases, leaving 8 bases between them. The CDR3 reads CASSVGGSQETQYF. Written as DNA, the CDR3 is TGTGCCAGCAGCGTAGGGGGGAGTCAAGAGACCCAGTACTTC.

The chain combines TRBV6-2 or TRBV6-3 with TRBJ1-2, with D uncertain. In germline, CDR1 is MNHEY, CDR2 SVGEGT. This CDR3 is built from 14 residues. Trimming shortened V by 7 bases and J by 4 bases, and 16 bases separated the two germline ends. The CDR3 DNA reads TGTGCCAGCATCGGCCCCGGACGGATCTATGGCTACACCTTC. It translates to CASIGPGRIYGYTF.

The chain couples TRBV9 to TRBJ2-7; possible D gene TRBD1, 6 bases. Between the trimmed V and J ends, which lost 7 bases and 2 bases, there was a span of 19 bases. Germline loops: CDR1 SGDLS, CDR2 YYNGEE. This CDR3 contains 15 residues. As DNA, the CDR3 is TGTGCCAGCTCTCCCCATGGACAGCTCACCTACGAGCAGTACTTC. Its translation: CASSPHGQLTYEQYF.

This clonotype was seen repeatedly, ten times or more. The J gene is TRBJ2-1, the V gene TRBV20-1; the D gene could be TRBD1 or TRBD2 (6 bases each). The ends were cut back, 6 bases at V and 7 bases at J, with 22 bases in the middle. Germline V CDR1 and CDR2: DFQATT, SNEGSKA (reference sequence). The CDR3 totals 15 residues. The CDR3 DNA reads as TGCAGTGCCCCGTACTACGGTAGGGGGGTGAATGAGCAGTTCTTC. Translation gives CSAPYYGRGVNEQFF.

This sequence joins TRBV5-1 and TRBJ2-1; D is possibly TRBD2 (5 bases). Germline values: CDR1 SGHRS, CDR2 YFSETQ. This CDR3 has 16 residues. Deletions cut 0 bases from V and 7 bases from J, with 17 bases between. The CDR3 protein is CASSLEFTRNQNEQFF. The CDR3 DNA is TGCGCCAGCAGCTTGGAGTTCACTAGAAATCAAAATGAGCAGTTCTTC.

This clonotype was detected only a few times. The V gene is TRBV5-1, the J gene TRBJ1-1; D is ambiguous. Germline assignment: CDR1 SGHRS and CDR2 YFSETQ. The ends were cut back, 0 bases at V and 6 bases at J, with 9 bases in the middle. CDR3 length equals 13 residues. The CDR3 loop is CASSLGGISEAFF. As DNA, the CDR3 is TGCGCCAGCAGCTTGGGGGGAATTTCTGAAGCTTTCTTT.

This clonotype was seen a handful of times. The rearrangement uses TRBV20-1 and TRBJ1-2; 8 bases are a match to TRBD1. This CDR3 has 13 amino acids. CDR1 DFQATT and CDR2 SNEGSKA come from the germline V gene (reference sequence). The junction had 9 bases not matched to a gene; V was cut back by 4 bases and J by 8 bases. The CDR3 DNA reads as TGCAGTGCTACCCTGGGACAGGCCATGGGCTACACCTTC. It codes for CSATLGQAMGYTF.

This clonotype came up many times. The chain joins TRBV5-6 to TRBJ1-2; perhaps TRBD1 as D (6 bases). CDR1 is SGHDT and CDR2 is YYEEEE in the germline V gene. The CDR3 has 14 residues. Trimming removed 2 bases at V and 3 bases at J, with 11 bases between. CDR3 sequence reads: CASSLQGFDYGYTF. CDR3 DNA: TGTGCCAGCAGCTTACAGGGTTTCGACTATGGCTACACCTTC.

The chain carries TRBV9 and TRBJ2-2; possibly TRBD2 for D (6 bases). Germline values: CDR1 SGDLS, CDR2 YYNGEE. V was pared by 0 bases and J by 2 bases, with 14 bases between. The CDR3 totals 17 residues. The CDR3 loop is CASSVEGGVFNTGELFF. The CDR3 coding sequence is TGTGCCAGCAGCGTAGAGGGCGGGGTATTTAACACCGGGGAGCTGTTTTTT.

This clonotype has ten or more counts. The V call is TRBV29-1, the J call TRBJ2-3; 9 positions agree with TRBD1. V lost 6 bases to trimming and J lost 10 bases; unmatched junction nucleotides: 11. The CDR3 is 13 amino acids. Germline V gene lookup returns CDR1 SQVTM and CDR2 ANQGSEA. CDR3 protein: CSVPLGQGWAQYF. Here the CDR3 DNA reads TGCAGCGTACCGCTGGGACAGGGTTGGGCGCAGTATTTT.

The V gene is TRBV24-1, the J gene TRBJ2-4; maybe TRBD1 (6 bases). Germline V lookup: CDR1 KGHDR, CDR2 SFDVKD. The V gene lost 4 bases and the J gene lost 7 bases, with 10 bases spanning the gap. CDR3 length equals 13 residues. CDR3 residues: CATSESGENIQYF. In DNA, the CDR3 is TGTGCCACCAGTGAATCAGGGGAGAACATTCAGTACTTC.

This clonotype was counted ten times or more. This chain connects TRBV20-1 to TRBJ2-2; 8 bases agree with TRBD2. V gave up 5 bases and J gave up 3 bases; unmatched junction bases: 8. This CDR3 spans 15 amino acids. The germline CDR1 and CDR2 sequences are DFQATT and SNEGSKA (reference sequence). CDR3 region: CSARTGGRDTGELFF. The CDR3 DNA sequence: TGCAGTGCTCGAACGGGGGGGCGCGACACCGGGGAGCTGTTTTTT.

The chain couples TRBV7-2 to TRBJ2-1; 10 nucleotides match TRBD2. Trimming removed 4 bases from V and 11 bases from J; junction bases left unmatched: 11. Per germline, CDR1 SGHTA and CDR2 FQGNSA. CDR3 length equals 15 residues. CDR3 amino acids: CASSSTSGSWGQQFF. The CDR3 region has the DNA TGTGCCAGCAGCTCGACTAGCGGGTCATGGGGGCAGCAGTTCTTC.

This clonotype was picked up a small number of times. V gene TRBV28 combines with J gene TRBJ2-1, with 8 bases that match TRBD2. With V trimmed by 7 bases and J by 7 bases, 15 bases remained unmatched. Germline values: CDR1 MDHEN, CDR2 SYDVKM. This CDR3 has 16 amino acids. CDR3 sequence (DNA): TGTGCCAGCACTAAATGGACTAGCCCTGGGGGAAATGAGCAGTTCTTC. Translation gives CASTKWTSPGGNEQFF.

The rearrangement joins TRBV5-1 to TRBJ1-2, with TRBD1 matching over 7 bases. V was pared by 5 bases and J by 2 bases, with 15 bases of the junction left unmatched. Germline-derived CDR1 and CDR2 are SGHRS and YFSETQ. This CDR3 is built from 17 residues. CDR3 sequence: CASRLNPGTAPNYGYTF. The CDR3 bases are TGCGCCAGCAGACTTAACCCCGGGACAGCCCCAAACTATGGCTACACCTTC. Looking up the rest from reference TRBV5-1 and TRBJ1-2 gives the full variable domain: KAGVTQTPRYLIKTRGQQVTLSCSPISGHRSVSWYQQTPGQGLQFLFEYFSETQRNKGNFPGRFSGRQFSNSRSEMNVSTLELGDSALYLCASRLNPGTAPNYGYTFGSGTRLTVV.

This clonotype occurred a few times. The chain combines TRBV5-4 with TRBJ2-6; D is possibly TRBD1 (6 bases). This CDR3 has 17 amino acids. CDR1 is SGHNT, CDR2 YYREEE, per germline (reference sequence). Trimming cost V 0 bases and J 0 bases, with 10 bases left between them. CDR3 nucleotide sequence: TGTGCCAGCAGCTTGGGAGGGGGATTCTCTGGGGCCAACGTCCTGACTTTC. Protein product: CASSLGGGFSGANVLTF.

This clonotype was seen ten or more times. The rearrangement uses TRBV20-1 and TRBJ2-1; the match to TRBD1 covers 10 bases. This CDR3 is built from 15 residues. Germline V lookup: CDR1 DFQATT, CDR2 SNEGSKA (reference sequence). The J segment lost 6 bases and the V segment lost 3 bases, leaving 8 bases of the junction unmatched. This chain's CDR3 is CSARRDRGTGNEQFF. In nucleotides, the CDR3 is TGCAGTGCTAGGAGGGACAGGGGAACTGGCAATGAGCAGTTCTTC.

The CDR3 spells CAISESLGGNQPQHF. CDR3 nucleotides: TGTGCCATCAGTGAGTCGCTTGGAGGGAATCAGCCCCAGCATTTT. V and J are TRBV10-3 and TRBJ1-5, with D hard to call. V dropped 0 bases and J dropped 4 bases, with 10 bases sitting between them. Germline V gene sequence: CDR1 ENHRY, CDR2 SYGVKD. The CDR3 sequence is 15 residues long.

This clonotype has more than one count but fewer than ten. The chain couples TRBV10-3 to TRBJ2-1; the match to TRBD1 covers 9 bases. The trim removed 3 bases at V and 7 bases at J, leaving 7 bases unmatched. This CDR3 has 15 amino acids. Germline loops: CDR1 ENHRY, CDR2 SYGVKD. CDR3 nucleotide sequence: TGTGCCATCAGTGAAGGGTGGGGACAGGGTAATGAGCAGTTCTTC. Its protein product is CAISEGWGQGNEQFF.

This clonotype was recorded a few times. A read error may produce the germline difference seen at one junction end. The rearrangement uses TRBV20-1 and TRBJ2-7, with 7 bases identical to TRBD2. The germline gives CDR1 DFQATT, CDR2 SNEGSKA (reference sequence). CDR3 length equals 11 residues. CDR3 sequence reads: CSAGERGGKRF. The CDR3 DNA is TGCAGTGCTGGGGAGCGGGGTGGAAAACGGTTC.

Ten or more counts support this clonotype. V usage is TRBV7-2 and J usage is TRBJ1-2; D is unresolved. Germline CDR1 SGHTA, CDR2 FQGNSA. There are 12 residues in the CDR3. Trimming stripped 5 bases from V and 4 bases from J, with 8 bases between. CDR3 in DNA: TGTGCCAGCAGCCCCGCAGGCTATGGCTACACCTTC. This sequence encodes CASSPAGYGYTF.

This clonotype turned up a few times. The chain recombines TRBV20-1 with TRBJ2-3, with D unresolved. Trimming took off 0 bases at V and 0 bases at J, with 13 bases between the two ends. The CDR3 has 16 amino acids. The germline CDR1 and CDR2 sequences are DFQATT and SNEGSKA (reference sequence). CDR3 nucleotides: TGCAGTGCTAGAGATCGAGCGAAATCTAGCACAGATACGCAGTATTTT. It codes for CSARDRAKSSTDTQYF.

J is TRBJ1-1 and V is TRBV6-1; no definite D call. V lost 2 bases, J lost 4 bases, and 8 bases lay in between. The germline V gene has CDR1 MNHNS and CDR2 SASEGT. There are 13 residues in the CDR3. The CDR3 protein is CASSEPGGTEAFF. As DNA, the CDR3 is TGTGCCAGCAGTGAACCGGGAGGCACTGAAGCTTTCTTT.

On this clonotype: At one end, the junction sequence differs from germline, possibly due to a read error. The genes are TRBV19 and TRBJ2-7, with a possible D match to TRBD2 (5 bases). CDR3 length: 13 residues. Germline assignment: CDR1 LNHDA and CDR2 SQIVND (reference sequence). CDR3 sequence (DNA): TGTGCCAGTAGTACCGTTTACGGAGGCCCCGCGGACTTC. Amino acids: CASSTVYGGPADF.

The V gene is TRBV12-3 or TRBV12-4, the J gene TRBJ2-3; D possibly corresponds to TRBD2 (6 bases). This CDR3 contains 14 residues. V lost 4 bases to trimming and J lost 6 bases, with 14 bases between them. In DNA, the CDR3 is TGTGCCAGCAGTTCTCCCGGGACTTCGGATACGCAGTATTTT. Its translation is CASSSPGTSDTQYF.

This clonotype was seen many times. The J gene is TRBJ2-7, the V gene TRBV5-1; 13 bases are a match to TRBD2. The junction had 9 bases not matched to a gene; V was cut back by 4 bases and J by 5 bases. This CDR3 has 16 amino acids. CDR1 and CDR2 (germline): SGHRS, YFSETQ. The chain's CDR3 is CASSDGLAGASHEQYF. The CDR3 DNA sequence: TGCGCCAGCAGCGATGGACTAGCGGGAGCTTCCCACGAGCAGTACTTC.

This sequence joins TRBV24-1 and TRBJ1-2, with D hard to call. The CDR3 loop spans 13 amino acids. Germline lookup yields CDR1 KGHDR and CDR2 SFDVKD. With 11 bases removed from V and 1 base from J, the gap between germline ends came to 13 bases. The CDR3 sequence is CAIEDGLNYGYTF. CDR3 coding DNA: TGTGCCATTGAGGACGGCCTTAACTATGGCTACACCTTC.

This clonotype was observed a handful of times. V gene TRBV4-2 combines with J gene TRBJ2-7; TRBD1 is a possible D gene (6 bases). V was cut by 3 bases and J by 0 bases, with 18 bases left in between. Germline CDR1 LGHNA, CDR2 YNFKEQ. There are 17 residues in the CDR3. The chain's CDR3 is CASSQDPGQMSSYEQYF. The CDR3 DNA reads TGTGCCAGCAGCCAGGATCCGGGACAAATGAGCTCCTACGAGCAGTACTTC.